This T cell receptor beta chain was recovered during a study of shared clonotypes between healthy human individuals. To make CD8 memory, CD45RO+ cells were put together with CCR7-negative CD45RA+ TemRA cells. Data came from immunoSEQ multiplex PCR; TCRdb stores just in-frame clones and leaves some out. Altogether some 700,000 clones are present, about nine tenths being singletons, with the ten largest covering about a third. Unmatched junction bases numbered 6, after V lost 6 bases and J lost 4 bases. The CDR3 extends over 14 amino acids. The germline CDR1 and CDR2 sequences are MNHEY and SMNVEV (reference sequence).

The sample was memory CD8+ T cells from PBMCs. Regarding subset: CD45RO+ cells pooled with CCR7-negative TemRA cells. The TCR comes from a man aged 18-30 years in good health. Some clones in this sample may be carry-over from other donors' samples. The chain uses TRBV27 and TRBJ1-5; TRBD1 matches 7 bases. The CDR3 region has the DNA TGTGCCAGCAGCTCAAGGGGGCTGAATCAGCCCCAGCATTTT. Translating it yields CASSSRGLNQPQHF.